This is a list of T cell receptor beta chains from one sample in a study of blood T cell repertoires in COVID-19. Profiling relied on immunoSEQ multiplex PCR, and the TCRdb table lists in-frame clones only, not all of them. The table includes 240,000 or so clones, around 88% detected once. The specimen sequenced was peripheral blood. These receptors were collected from a woman in her 30s who had recovered from COVID-19. Each CDR3 is given with its conserved first and last residue. D genes are given only for firm matches. Size values are once, few and many counts, or a class for expanded clones, and some rows have none.

V gene	J gene	clone size	D gene	CDR3 DNA	CDR3 protein
TRBV7-2	TRBJ2-1	once	NA	TGTGCCAGCACCCCGACTAGGAACAATGAGCAGTTCTTC	CASTPTRNNEQFF
TRBV5-4	TRBJ2-3	NA	NA	TGTGCCAGCAGCCACATCTCCCCTGAGACTAGCACAGATACGCAGTATTTT	CASSHISPETSTDTQYF
TRBV6-5	TRBJ1-2	NA	TRBD1	TGTGCCAGCAGTTACGAGGGGGCATATGGCTACACCTTC	CASSYEGAYGYTF
TRBV19	TRBJ2-3	NA	TRBD2	TGTGCCGGGGAACTAGCGGGGGGGCCAGGAGATACGCAGTATTTT	CAGELAGGPGDTQYF
TRBV11-3	TRBJ2-1	NA	NA	TGTGCCAGCAGCTTGTTATCGACGGGGTCCTACAATGAGCAGTTCTTC	CASSLLSTGSYNEQFF
TRBV18	TRBJ1-2	NA	NA	TGTGCCAGCTCACCAGGGCCAGCTACCTATGGCTACACCTTC	CASSPGPATYGYTF
TRBV5-4	TRBJ2-1	NA	TRBD1	TGTGCCAGCAGCTCGCAGGGGGCTTTAGGGAATGAGCAGTTCTTC	CASSSQGALGNEQFF
TRBV7-9	TRBJ2-7	NA	TRBD1	TGTGCCAGCAGCCACCGGGACAGTTCCTACGAGCAGTACTTC	CASSHRDSSYEQYF
TRBV11-1	TRBJ2-7	NA	TRBD1	TGTGCCAGCAGCTTAGCGGGACAGGGACGACCCTACGAGCAGTACTTC	CASSLAGQGRPYEQYF
TRBV15	TRBJ2-7	NA	TRBD2	TGTGCCACCAGCAGCTCCCAAAGGCGGGGGGCGTGGGAGCAGTACTTC	CATSSSQRRGAWEQYF
TRBV7-3	TRBJ2-3	NA	TRBD1	TGTGCCAGCAGCTTAAAAGTAGGGACAGAGTTCACAGATACGCAGTATTTT	CASSLKVGTEFTDTQYF
TRBV15	TRBJ2-7	NA	NA	TGTGCCACCAGCAGAGATCGTGTCGGTAGCTCCTACGAGCAGTACTTC	CATSRDRVGSSYEQYF
TRBV15	TRBJ2-7	NA	NA	TGTGCCACCAGCATAGGAGGGGACGCGAACGAGCAGTACTTC	CATSIGGDANEQYF
TRBV2	TRBJ1-1	NA	NA	TGTGCCAGCAAAGGACAGTCGAACACTGAAGCTTTCTTT	CASKGQSNTEAFF
TRBV11-2	TRBJ2-5	NA	NA	TGTGCCAGCAGCTTAGAAGTATTCCGGACTCAAGAGACCCAGTACTTC	CASSLEVFRTQETQYF
TRBV5-1	TRBJ1-2	NA	TRBD1	TGCGCCAGCAGCAGGGACAGGGACTATGGCTACACCTTC	CASSRDRDYGYTF
TRBV6-5	TRBJ2-2	NA	NA	TGTGCCAGCACCTCGGGGATCGGGGAGCTGTTTTTT	CASTSGIGELFF
TRBV5-1	TRBJ1-1	NA	NA	TGCGCCAGCAGCTCCGGTGTCACCCCCACTGAAGCTTTCTTT	CASSSGVTPTEAFF
TRBV6-2/TRBV6-3	TRBJ1-5	NA	TRBD1	TGTGCCAGCAGTTCTCAACAGGGGATCGTATTGAGGAGCAATCAGCCCCAGCATTTT	CASSSQQGIVLRSNQPQHF
TRBV5-1	TRBJ1-4	once	TRBD1	TGCGCCAGCAGCTTGTACAGGGGAGAAAATGAAAAACTGTTTTTT	CASSLYRGENEKLFF
TRBV10-3	TRBJ2-5	NA	NA	TGTGCCATCAGTGACCGAGAGACCCAGTACTTC	CAISDRETQYF
TRBV6-5	TRBJ1-1	NA	NA	TGTGCCAGCATAGTTTTTAGGGAGGTTGGCACTGAAGCTTTCTTT	CASIVFREVGTEAFF
TRBV5-6	TRBJ1-2	NA	TRBD1	TGTGCCAGCAGCTTGGTTGTCGACAGGGTCAAAGGCTACACCTTC	CASSLVVDRVKGYTF
TRBV19	TRBJ2-5	few	NA	TGTGCCAGTAGTATAGATCGGGGTCGAGAGACCCAGTACTTC	CASSIDRGRETQYF
TRBV4-2	TRBJ2-7	NA	NA	TGTGCCAGCAGCCAAGAGTGGCAGGGAAACTACGAGCAGTACTTC	CASSQEWQGNYEQYF
TRBV7-2	TRBJ2-7	NA	NA	TGTGCCATACACCCCCTGGCAGGAGGCTACGAGCAGTACTTC	CAIHPLAGGYEQYF
TRBV7-3	TRBJ2-1	NA	TRBD1	TGTGCCAGCAGCCCGGACAGGGTCAACAATGAGCAGTTCTTC	CASSPDRVNNEQFF
TRBV5-1	TRBJ2-7	NA	TRBD2	TGCGCCAGCAGCTTGTCTAGTGGGGGGGTGCTCACCTACGAGCAGTACTTC	CASSLSSGGVLTYEQYF
TRBV30	TRBJ1-5	NA	NA	TGTGCCTGGAGTGTCGGGACACCGTTTGGTCAGCCCCAGCATTTT	CAWSVGTPFGQPQHF
TRBV15	TRBJ2-5	NA	TRBD2	TGTGCCACAGAACCGGGACTAGCTGCGGGCGAAGAGACCCAGTACTTC	CATEPGLAAGEETQYF
TRBV15	TRBJ2-3	NA	NA	TGTGCCACCAGCACCTCCACTAGGACCTGGGATACGCAGTATTTT	CATSTSTRTWDTQYF
TRBV9	TRBJ2-1	NA	TRBD2	TGTGCCAGCAGCGTAGATGTTAGCGGGGGGACCTCCTACAATGAGCAGTTCTTC	CASSVDVSGGTSYNEQFF
TRBV5-3	TRBJ2-1	NA	NA	TGTGCCAGAAGCTTGGAGGTCAGGGTTTTGGACTCCTACAATGAGCAGTTCTTC	CARSLEVRVLDSYNEQFF
TRBV7-2	TRBJ2-5	NA	NA	TGTGCCAGCAGCTTAGCGCAGGACGGGAGGACCCAGTACTTC	CASSLAQDGRTQYF
TRBV5-6	TRBJ2-1	NA	NA	TGTGCCAGCAGCCCGTCCCCGGGTATTCAGTTCTTC	CASSPSPGIQFF
TRBV25-1	TRBJ1-1	NA	NA	TGTGCCAGCAGTGAAGCGGGGACCCACAAGAGGGGTGAAGCTTTCTTT	CASSEAGTHKRGEAFF
TRBV4-3	TRBJ1-2	NA	TRBD1	TGCGCCAGCAGCTTACAAGAGTTTGCGGGACAGGGGTTTGGCTACACCTTC	CASSLQEFAGQGFGYTF
TRBV19	TRBJ2-1	NA	TRBD1	TGTGCCAGTAGTATAGATCGAGCACAGGGGGACTACAATGAGCAGTTCTTC	CASSIDRAQGDYNEQFF
TRBV9	TRBJ1-1	NA	NA	TGTGCCAGCAGCGTATCAGTAATGAACACTGAAGCTTTCTTT	CASSVSVMNTEAFF
TRBV12-3/TRBV12-4	TRBJ2-7	NA	TRBD1	TGTGCCAGCAACCTGACAGGGGCCTGCGAGCAGTACTTC	CASNLTGACEQYF
TRBV11-2	TRBJ2-5	NA	TRBD2	TGTGCCAGCAGCTTAGGGGGAGGGCGAGAGACCCAGTACTTC	CASSLGGGRETQYF
TRBV9	TRBJ2-5	NA	NA	TGTGCCAGCAGCGTATCCGGTTGGACTGGAGGGGAGACCCAGTACTTC	CASSVSGWTGGETQYF
TRBV3-1/TRBV3-2	TRBJ2-3	NA	TRBD2	TGTGCCAAACCGATACGGGCGGGGGGCCAGGGAGATACGCAGTATTTT	CAKPIRAGGQGDTQYF
TRBV4-1	TRBJ2-3	NA	NA	TGCGCCAGCAGCCAAGGGGCAGTACGGCAGTATTTT	CASSQGAVRQYF
TRBV18	TRBJ2-7	NA	NA	TGTGCCAGCTCACCTCAGGGGAGCATCTCCTACGAGCAGTACTTC	CASSPQGSISYEQYF